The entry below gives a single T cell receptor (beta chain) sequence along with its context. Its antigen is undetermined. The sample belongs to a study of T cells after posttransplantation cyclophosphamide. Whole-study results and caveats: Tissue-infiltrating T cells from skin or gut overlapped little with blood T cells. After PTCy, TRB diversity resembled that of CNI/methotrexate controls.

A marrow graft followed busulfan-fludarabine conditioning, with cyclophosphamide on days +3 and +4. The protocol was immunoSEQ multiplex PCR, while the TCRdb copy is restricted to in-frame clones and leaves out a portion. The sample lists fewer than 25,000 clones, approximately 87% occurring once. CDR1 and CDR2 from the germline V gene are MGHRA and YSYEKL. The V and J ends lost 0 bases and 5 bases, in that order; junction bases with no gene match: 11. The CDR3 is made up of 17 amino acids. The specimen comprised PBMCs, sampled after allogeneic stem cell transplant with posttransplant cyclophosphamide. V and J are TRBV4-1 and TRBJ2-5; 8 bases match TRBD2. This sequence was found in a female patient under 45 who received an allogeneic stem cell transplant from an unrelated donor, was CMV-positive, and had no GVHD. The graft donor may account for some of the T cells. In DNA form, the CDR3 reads TGCGCCAGCAGCCAAGATGGACGGGGGGGCTCGTCGGAGACCCAGTACTTC. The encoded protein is CASSQDGRGGSSETQYF.